This T cell receptor beta chain was identified in a study of cytomegalovirus exposure and HLA in healthy donors. From germline, CDR1 is ENHRY and CDR2 SYGVKD. There are 13 residues in the CDR3. The ends were cut back, 7 bases at V and 7 bases at J, with 14 bases in the middle. 13 Jbeta primers and 60 Vbeta primers were used for the PCR. Clones were read by immunoSEQ multiplex PCR, and TCRdb kept only the in-frame ones, dropping some. In the table there are about 150,000 clones, around 86% of which are singletons. Sequenced material: PBMCs. The clonotype was recovered from a male donor in good health and CMV-seronegative. V usage is TRBV10-3 and J usage is TRBJ1-5; D is perhaps TRBD1 (6 bases). CDR3 nucleotides: TGTGCCATCACTCAGGGGCTGGGGCAGCCCCAGCATTTT. This encodes CAITQGLGQPQHF.